Following are 29 T cell receptor beta chains from one sample sequenced in a study of blood T cell repertoires in COVID-19. The protocol was immunoSEQ multiplex PCR, while the TCRdb copy is restricted to in-frame clones and leaves out a portion. This sample has around 68,000 clones, with 90% to 95% found just once. Sequencing was performed on peripheral blood. These receptors were collected from a man between 65 and 85 years old with active COVID-19.

This chain joins TRBV20-1 and TRBJ2-5, with D tentatively TRBD2 (5 bases). CDR1 is DFQATT, CDR2 SNEGSKA, per germline (reference sequence). CDR3 length: 12 amino acids. Trimming cost V 3 bases and J 5 bases, with 10 bases left between them. CDR3 sequence: CSASPRGETQYF. CDR3 nucleotides: TGCAGTGCTAGTCCCAGAGGGGAGACCCAGTACTTC.

The chain has TRBV28 and TRBJ2-1; TRBD2 matches 7 bases. The germline V gene encodes CDR1 MDHEN and CDR2 SYDVKM. Trimming at V came to 7 bases and at J to 4 bases, leaving 10 bases not matched to a gene. The CDR3 spans 15 residues. The CDR3 sequence: CASTKKPGGYNEQFF. CDR3 coding DNA: TGTGCCAGCACCAAGAAACCGGGGGGATACAATGAGCAGTTCTTC. The whole variable domain, remainder taken from reference TRBV28 and TRBJ2-1, is DVKVTQSSRYLVKRTGEKVFLECVQDMDHENMFWYRQDPGLGLRLIYFSYDVKMKEKGDIPEGYSVSREKKERFSLILESASTNQTSMYLCASTKKPGGYNEQFFGPGTRLTVL.

The chain has TRBV5-4 and TRBJ2-3; 10 bases match TRBD2. This CDR3 has 16 amino acids. V lost 4 bases to trimming and J lost 4 bases; unmatched junction nucleotides: 9. CDR1 is SGHNT, CDR2 YYREEE, per germline (reference sequence). The CDR3 DNA reads TGTGCCAGCAGCGGCGCCGGGACTAGCGTCGCAGATACGCAGTATTTT. Encoded protein: CASSGAGTSVADTQYF.

The CDR3 reads CASSPRTGGVSGANVLTF. CDR3 DNA sequence: TGTGCCAGCAGTCCAAGGACAGGGGGTGTTTCTGGGGCCAACGTCCTGACTTTC. This rearrangement joins TRBV28 to TRBJ2-6; 10 bases agree with TRBD1. This CDR3 contains 18 residues. Per the germline V gene, CDR1 is MDHEN and CDR2 is SYDVKM. V was pared by 5 bases and J by 1 base, with 8 bases of the junction left unmatched.

The V call is TRBV5-8, the J call TRBJ2-1; 8 nucleotides agree with TRBD1. CDR1 and CDR2 from the germline V gene are SGHTS and YDEGEE. This CDR3 region has 15 residues. The V and J ends lost 2 bases and 1 base, in that order; junction bases with no gene match: 2. The CDR3, as DNA: TGTGCCAGCAGCTTAACAGGGGGTTCCTACAATGAGCAGTTCTTC. This sequence encodes CASSLTGGSYNEQFF. Drawing the rest from reference TRBV5-8 and TRBJ2-1, the complete variable domain is EAGVTQSPTHLIKTRGQQATLRCSPISGHTSVYWYQQALGLGLQFLLWYDEGEERNRGNFPPRFSGRQFPNYSSELNVNALELEDSALYLCASSLTGGSYNEQFFGPGTRLTVL.

CDR3 loop: CASSDGTGEDSPLHF. The CDR3, as DNA: TGTGCCAGCTCAGACGGGACAGGGGAGGATTCACCCCTCCACTTT. The chain joins TRBV18 to TRBJ1-6, with 10 bases identical to TRBD1. V was pared by 5 bases and J by 8 bases, with 6 bases of the junction left unmatched. Germline assignment: CDR1 KGHSH and CDR2 LQKENI. CDR3 size: 15 residues. The whole variable domain, filled in from reference TRBV18 and TRBJ1-6, reads NAGVMQNPRHLVRRRGQEARLRCSPMKGHSHVYWYRQLPEEGLKFMVYLQKENIIDESGMPKERFSAEFPKEGPSILRIQQVVRGDSAAYFCASSDGTGEDSPLHFGNGTRLTVT.

The rearrangement joins TRBV5-5 to TRBJ1-2; the D gene is possibly TRBD1 (5 bases). Germline CDR1 and CDR2: SGHKS and YYEKEE (reference sequence). The CDR3 sequence is 16 residues long. V was clipped by 4 bases and J by 4 bases, with 20 bases between them. CDR3 DNA sequence: TGTGCCAGCAGCCAAGGAGGGGAGGCCCGGAGCTATGGCTACACCTTC. This translates into CASSQGGEARSYGYTF.

The genes are TRBV11-2 and TRBJ2-5; TRBD1 matches at 7 bases. Trimming took 5 bases from V and 2 from J; bases not matched to a gene: 11. CDR3 size: 16 residues. The germline V gene encodes CDR1 SGHAT and CDR2 FQNNGV. As DNA, the CDR3 is TGTGCCAGCAGCGCCCGATCCGGGACAGTTCAAGAGACCCAGTACTTC. Translated, it gives CASSARSGTVQETQYF.

This clone came up a few times. This chain uses TRBV4-1 with TRBJ1-6; 7 positions agree with TRBD1. J lost 9 bases, V lost 0 bases, and 5 bases had no gene match. CDR1 MGHRA and CDR2 YSYEKL come from the germline V gene. There are 15 residues in the CDR3. In nucleotides, the CDR3 is TGCGCCAGCAGCCAAGATGCAGGGGGTCGTTCACCCCTCCACTTT. Translating it yields CASSQDAGGRSPLHF.

The genes are TRBV5-4 and TRBJ1-1; D remains unclear. This CDR3 region has 14 residues. CDR1 is SGHNT, CDR2 YYREEE, per germline (reference sequence). Trimming removed 3 bases from V and 0 bases from J, with 9 bases in between. DNA of the CDR3: TGTGCCAGCAGCTCCGGACTCCTGAACACTGAAGCTTTCTTT. Translation gives CASSSGLLNTEAFF.

The CDR3 sequence is CASSRQGNTEAFF. The CDR3 region has the DNA TGTGCCAGCAGCAGACAGGGGAACACTGAAGCTTTCTTT. The chain joins TRBV5-5 to TRBJ1-1; 7 nucleotides match TRBD1. The trim removed 4 bases at V and 1 base at J, leaving 1 base unmatched. The CDR3 is 13 amino acids. Germline V CDR1 and CDR2: SGHKS, YYEKEE (reference sequence).

The chain is built from TRBV6-5 and TRBJ2-3, with a tentative D call TRBD2 (6 bases). Germline V gene sequence: CDR1 MNHEY, CDR2 SVGAGI. The CDR3 sequence is 15 residues long. V gave up 3 bases and J gave up 2 bases, with 12 bases separating them. This CDR3 is CASSYLAGPTDTQYF. CDR3 bases: TGTGCCAGCAGTTATCTGGCGGGGCCCACAGATACGCAGTATTTT.

This chain uses TRBV18 with TRBJ2-1; 8 positions match TRBD1. This CDR3 has 14 amino acids. Germline assignment: CDR1 KGHSH and CDR2 LQKENI. J was trimmed by 4 bases and V by 3 bases; bases with no gene match: 2. CDR3 nucleotides: TGTGCCAGCTCACCGCGGACAGGGTACAATGAGCAGTTCTTC. Protein product: CASSPRTGYNEQFF. Based on the CDR3 plus reference TRBV18 and TRBJ2-1, the full variable domain is NAGVMQNPRHLVRRRGQEARLRCSPMKGHSHVYWYRQLPEEGLKFMVYLQKENIIDESGMPKERFSAEFPKEGPSILRIQQVVRGDSAAYFCASSPRTGYNEQFFGPGTRLTVL.

The chain joins TRBV24-1 to TRBJ2-5; tentatively, D is TRBD2 (5 bases). V was shortened by 4 bases and J by 1 base, with 6 bases between the two germline ends. Per the germline V gene, CDR1 is KGHDR and CDR2 is SFDVKD. CDR3 size: 13 residues. The DNA of the CDR3 is TGTGCCACCAGTGAGGGAGCCCAAGAGACCCAGTACTTC. It specifies CATSEGAQETQYF.

This clone appeared a single time. The V and J genes are TRBV5-5 and TRBJ1-2; D remains unclear. CDR3 length: 15 amino acids. Germline CDR1 SGHKS, CDR2 YYEKEE (reference sequence). V lost 4 bases and J 7 bases, leaving 20 bases between the germline ends. CDR3 DNA: TGTGCCAGCAGCCCTTCAGGATCACCGGCGGGTGGCTACACCTTC. This sequence encodes CASSPSGSPAGGYTF.

The chain combines TRBV11-2 with TRBJ2-5; TRBD2 agrees at 10 bases. This CDR3 spans 16 amino acids. With 5 bases clipped from V and 0 bases from J, the junction kept 6 bases outside the gene matches. The germline V gene encodes CDR1 SGHAT and CDR2 FQNNGV. This CDR3 is CASSPTTSGYQETQYF. The DNA of the CDR3 is TGTGCCAGCAGCCCGACGACTAGCGGGTACCAAGAGACCCAGTACTTC.

The chain recombines TRBV6-1 with TRBJ2-5; D is perhaps TRBD2 (6 bases). CDR3 length: 17 residues. V lost 2 bases, J lost 3 bases, and 19 bases lay in between. CDR1 is MNHNS, CDR2 SASEGT, per germline. The CDR3 DNA sequence: TGTGCCAGCAGTGAATCGGGCGGGGCTAACTATAAAGAGACCCAGTACTTC. Translated, it gives CASSESGGANYKETQYF.

The chain has TRBV5-1 and TRBJ2-5, with 7 positions matching TRBD2. With V trimmed by 3 bases and J by 0 bases, 5 bases remained unmatched. In germline, CDR1 is SGHRS, CDR2 YFSETQ. There are 15 residues in the CDR3. The CDR3 DNA follows: TGCGCCAGCAGCTGGCCGACTAGCAACCAAGAGACCCAGTACTTC. Protein: CASSWPTSNQETQYF.

This clone was seen a single time. The chain joins TRBV5-7 to TRBJ1-1; D gene ambiguous. TRBV5-7 is an open reading frame, and its role is uncertain. The CDR3 extends over 15 amino acids. Trimming pared 0 bases from V and 6 bases from J, leaving 15 bases between. CDR3 nucleotides: TGTGCCAGCAGCTTGGTCGGGGAGGCAACCCCTGAAGCTTTCTTT. Translated: CASSLVGEATPEAFF.

The V gene is TRBV6-5, the J gene TRBJ1-4; D gene unclear. Trimming removed 6 bases at V and 5 bases at J, with 7 bases between. This CDR3 comprises 12 residues. Germline CDR1 reads MNHEY; CDR2 reads SVGAGI. The CDR3 nucleotides are TGTGCCAGCAGGGCAGGCAATGAAAAACTGTTTTTT. It encodes CASRAGNEKLFF.

This clone was recorded only once. This chain uses TRBV18 with TRBJ2-1; 7 bases agree with TRBD1. Germline V lookup: CDR1 KGHSH, CDR2 LQKENI. V gave up 4 bases and J gave up 3 bases; unmatched junction bases: 9. CDR3 length: 16 residues. For the CDR3, the DNA is TGTGCCAGCTCACATAGACAGGGTCCGGGCTACAATGAGCAGTTCTTC. It is translated as CASSHRQGPGYNEQFF.

The rearrangement joins TRBV3-1 (or the pseudogene TRBV3-2) to TRBJ1-4; D not certain. The CDR3 has 14 residues. Germline CDR1 LGHDT, CDR2 YNNKEL (reference sequence). V was cut by 6 bases and J by 5 bases, with 13 bases left in between. CDR3 nucleotide sequence: TGTGCCAGCAGACCCAGGACTAACAATGAAAAACTGTTTTTT. Residues: CASRPRTNNEKLFF.

The rearrangement links TRBV4-3 to TRBJ2-3, with a tentative D call TRBD1 (5 bases). The CDR3 length is 15 residues. V lost 4 bases to trimming and J lost 3 bases, with 14 bases between them. CDR1 LGHNA and CDR2 YSLEER come from the germline V gene. The CDR3 DNA sequence: TGCGCCAGCAGCCCCCGAAGGGGCTGGACAGATACGCAGTATTTT. Its translation: CASSPRRGWTDTQYF.

The V and J genes are TRBV7-3 and TRBJ2-3, with 10 bases aligning to TRBD2. This CDR3 spans 16 amino acids. The V and J ends lost 1 base and 2 bases, in that order; junction bases with no gene match: 3. From germline, CDR1 is SGHTA and CDR2 FQGTGA. CDR3 region: CASSLRAGGITDTQYF. CDR3 nucleotide sequence: TGTGCCAGCAGCTTAAGAGCGGGGGGGATCACAGATACGCAGTATTTT. The full variable domain, with the rest looked up from reference TRBV7-3 and TRBJ2-3, is GAGVSQTPSNKVTEKGKYVELRCDPISGHTALYWYRQSLGQGPEFLIYFQGTGAADDSGLPNDRFFAVRPEGSVSTLKIQRTERGDSAVYLCASSLRAGGITDTQYFGPGTRLTVL.

V and J are TRBV11-3 and TRBJ2-7; 15 nucleotides match TRBD2. From germline, CDR1 is SGHNT and CDR2 YENEEA. The length of the CDR3 is 16 residues. Trimming took 5 bases from V and 7 from J; bases not matched to a gene: 9. Written as DNA, the CDR3 is TGTGCCAGCAGCAAAGGACTAGCGGGGGGGCCCGGGGAGCAGTACTTC. It translates to CASSKGLAGGPGEQYF.

The CDR3 loop reads CASSPGQGITDTQYF. The DNA for the CDR3 is TGTGCCAGCTCGCCGGGACAGGGGATCACAGATACGCAGTATTTT. V is TRBV18 and J is TRBJ2-3; TRBD1 aligns across 10 bases. V lost 6 bases, J lost 2 bases, and 5 bases stayed unmatched. Germline loops: CDR1 KGHSH, CDR2 LQKENI. The CDR3 has 15 residues. The whole variable domain, remainder taken from reference TRBV18 and TRBJ2-3, is NAGVMQNPRHLVRRRGQEARLRCSPMKGHSHVYWYRQLPEEGLKFMVYLQKENIIDESGMPKERFSAEFPKEGPSILRIQQVVRGDSAAYFCASSPGQGITDTQYFGPGTRLTVL.

The chain couples TRBV6-4 to TRBJ2-2, with 8 bases fitting TRBD2. The CDR3 runs 17 residues. With V trimmed by 0 bases and J by 3 bases, 6 bases remained unmatched. Germline V gene data show CDR1 as MRHNA and CDR2 as SNTAGT. DNA for the CDR3: TGTGCCAGCAGTGACTCAGAAGCGGGGGTACACACCGGGGAGCTGTTTTTT. It encodes CASSDSEAGVHTGELFF.

The genes are TRBV12-2 and TRBJ2-1; the table's D call of TRBD2 was not tested on the DNA. TRBV12-2 is a documented pseudogene. The CDR3 loop spans 17 amino acids. Here the CDR3 DNA reads TGTGCAAGTCGCCTCGTTTCGGCGGGGGCTATGTACAATGAGCAGTTCTTC. As protein: CASRLVSAGAMYNEQFF.

The chain carries TRBV19 and TRBJ2-1, with 8 bases lining up with TRBD1. The trim removed 9 bases at V and 4 bases at J, leaving 8 bases unmatched. The CDR3 has 14 amino acids. Germline V gene data show CDR1 as LNHDA and CDR2 as SQIVND (reference sequence). CDR3 bases: TGTGCCAGCAAAACCGGGACAGGATACAATGAGCAGTTCTTC. It yields the protein CASKTGTGYNEQFF.